This entry lists 19 T cell receptor beta chains sequenced from one sample in a study of chemoradiotherapy in HPV16-positive cancers. Libraries were prepared by immunoSEQ multiplex PCR; TCRdb keeps only in-frame clonotypes and omits some of them. The top ten hold approximately 3.8% of the sample, which has under 750 clones, roughly 90% seen once. The specimen comprised tumor tissue, sampled from a patient who underwent chemoradiotherapy. The receptors stem from a human donor with HPV-associated anogenital cancer.

The V gene is TRBV25-1, the J gene TRBJ2-3, with D maybe TRBD2 (6 bases). The CDR3 spans 16 residues. V dropped 6 bases and J dropped 4 bases, with 20 bases sitting between them. CDR1 and CDR2 from the germline V gene are MGHDK and SYGVNS. The CDR3 reads CASRGRRDSRADTQYF. CDR3 bases: TGTGCCAGCAGGGGACGGCGGGACTCTCGGGCAGATACGCAGTATTTT.

CDR3 sequence: CASSPGTGNYGYTF. CDR3 in DNA: TGTGCCAGCTCACCAGGGACGGGCAACTATGGCTACACCTTC. V gene TRBV18 combines with J gene TRBJ1-2; D perhaps matches TRBD1 (5 bases). CDR3 length: 14 amino acids. Germline CDR1 and CDR2: KGHSH and LQKENI. V was clipped by 2 bases and J by 2 bases, with 9 bases between them.

The chain has TRBV6-4 and TRBJ2-3; 9 bases fit TRBD2. V trimming: 6 bases; J trimming: 6 bases; junction bases outside the gene matches: 16. The germline V gene encodes CDR1 MRHNA and CDR2 SNTAGT. This CDR3 is 17 amino acids long. This CDR3 is CASSIAGGGGRDDTQYF. The CDR3 DNA sequence: TGTGCCAGCAGCATCGCCGGCGGGGGGGGTAGAGATGATACGCAGTATTTT.

This sequence joins TRBV7-3 and TRBJ2-5; TRBD1 aligns across 7 bases. The CDR3 has 14 residues. The germline V gene has CDR1 SGHTA and CDR2 FQGTGA. Losses at the gene ends were 3 bases for V and 4 bases for J; bases not matched to a gene: 5. DNA of the CDR3: TGTGCCAGCAGCTTGACAGGGTTAGCAGAGACCCAGTACTTC. It encodes CASSLTGLAETQYF. The variable domain in full, completed from reference TRBV7-3 and TRBJ2-5, reads GAGVSQTPSNKVTEKGKYVELRCDPISGHTALYWYRQSLGQGPEFLIYFQGTGAADDSGLPNDRFFAVRPEGSVSTLKIQRTERGDSAVYLCASSLTGLAETQYFGPGTRLLVL.

The CDR3 DNA follows: TGTGCCAGCAGTAATACAGGGGGAGGGTCCTACGAGCAGTACTTC. Amino acids: CASSNTGGGSYEQYF. The rearrangement joins TRBV2 to TRBJ2-7; D is perhaps TRBD1 (8 bases). The germline V and J ends were trimmed by 5 bases and 1 base, with 15 bases remaining between them. This CDR3 has 15 residues. Germline CDR1 is SNHLY and CDR2 is FYNNEI.

The chain employs TRBV30 and TRBJ2-7; TRBD2 might be the D (6 bases). Trimming shortened V by 1 base and J by 5 bases, and 15 bases separated the two germline ends. This CDR3 has 14 residues. The germline V gene encodes CDR1 GTSNPN and CDR2 SVGIG (reference sequence). The CDR3 bases are TGTGCCTGGAGTGCCGTTGGAGGGGCCCACGAGCAGTACTTC. It translates to CAWSAVGGAHEQYF.

This chain links TRBV5-6 with TRBJ2-3; perhaps TRBD1 as D (5 bases). The germline gives CDR1 SGHDT, CDR2 YYEEEE. This CDR3 comprises 16 residues. The ends were cut back, 0 bases at V and 1 base at J, with 12 bases in the middle. The CDR3 nucleotides read TGTGCCAGCAGCTTGGGACAGTCAATCCGCACAGATACGCAGTATTTT. Translating gives CASSLGQSIRTDTQYF. Filled out from reference TRBV5-6 and TRBJ2-3, the complete variable domain reads DAGVTQSPTHLIKTRGQQVTLRCSPKSGHDTVSWYQQALGQGPQFIFQYYEEEERQRGNFPDRFSGHQFPNYSSELNVNALLLGDSALYLCASSLGQSIRTDTQYFGPGTRLTVL.

The rearrangement uses TRBV5-6 and TRBJ1-6; TRBD1 aligns across 9 bases. CDR3 length equals 17 residues. The J segment lost 1 base and the V segment lost 4 bases, leaving 6 bases of the junction unmatched. Per germline, CDR1 SGHDT and CDR2 YYEEEE. This CDR3 reads CASSADRGSSYNSPLHF. The CDR3 DNA reads as TGTGCCAGCAGCGCGGACAGGGGCTCGTCCTATAATTCACCCCTCCACTTT.

The rearrangement joins TRBV6-4 to TRBJ2-2; D not certain. Per germline, CDR1 MRHNA and CDR2 SNTAGT. V was cut by 2 bases and J by 3 bases, with 4 bases left in between. CDR3 length: 13 amino acids. The CDR3 DNA is TGTGCCAGCAGTGACGGGGACACCGGGGAGCTGTTTTTT. Translated, it gives CASSDGDTGELFF.

The V gene is TRBV7-3, the J gene TRBJ2-1, with 9 bases identical to TRBD1. Trimming removed 5 bases from V and 8 bases from J; junction bases left unmatched: 10. CDR3 length equals 15 residues. The germline V gene has CDR1 SGHTA and CDR2 FQGTGA. CDR3 DNA sequence: TGTGCCAGCAGCCCCCTGGGACAGGGAATAGATGAGCAGTTCTTC. As protein: CASSPLGQGIDEQFF.

V gene TRBV23-1 combines with J gene TRBJ2-7; D gene unclear. TRBV23-1 is reported as an ORF; its role is uncertain. This CDR3 region has 12 residues. V was trimmed by 0 bases and J by 10 bases, leaving 10 bases between them. This CDR3 is CASSQSPQVQYF. CDR3 nucleotide sequence: TGCGCCAGCAGTCAATCGCCGCAGGTACAGTACTTC.

This chain uses TRBV5-4 with TRBJ1-4; the D gene is possibly TRBD1 (5 bases). Germline lookup yields CDR1 SGHNT and CDR2 YYREEE (reference sequence). This CDR3 contains 13 residues. V lost 4 bases, J lost 8 bases, and 12 bases lay in between. The CDR3 region is CASSQDRGEKLFF. DNA of the CDR3: TGTGCCAGCAGCCAAGACAGAGGGGAAAAACTGTTTTTT.

The chain couples TRBV5-1 to TRBJ2-2; 9 nucleotides align to TRBD2. The CDR3 spans 17 residues. The J segment lost 3 bases and the V segment lost 4 bases, leaving 10 bases of the junction unmatched. Germline CDR1 SGHRS, CDR2 YFSETQ. The CDR3 reads CASSRDSGGRYTGELFF. CDR3 nucleotides: TGCGCCAGCAGCCGAGATAGCGGGGGCCGATACACCGGGGAGCTGTTTTTT.

This chain connects TRBV7-9 to TRBJ2-3; D not certain. V lost 2 bases to trimming and J lost 5 bases, with 8 bases between them. This CDR3 has 13 amino acids. The V gene's germline CDR1 is SEHNR and CDR2 FQNEAQ (reference sequence). This chain's CDR3 is CASSLSWGDTQYF. DNA of the CDR3: TGTGCCAGCAGCTTAAGTTGGGGAGATACGCAGTATTTT.

The chain links TRBV30 to TRBJ1-5; the D is unclear. Trimming removed 0 bases from V and 5 bases from J, with 11 bases in between. The germline V gene encodes CDR1 GTSNPN and CDR2 SVGIG (reference sequence). This CDR3 spans 14 amino acids. The DNA for the CDR3 is TGTGCCTGGAGTGTTGGCGGAAAGGATCAGCCCCAGCATTTT. Its translation is CAWSVGGKDQPQHF.

This clone was found once. V and J are TRBV28 and TRBJ1-1; a possible D gene is TRBD1 (5 bases). The CDR3 has 13 amino acids. The V gene lost 3 bases and the J gene lost 1 base, with 6 bases spanning the gap. Germline V CDR1 and CDR2: MDHEN, SYDVKM. In nucleotides, the CDR3 is TGTGCCAGCAGTTTCACAGGGAACACTGAAGCTTTCTTT. It codes for CASSFTGNTEAFF.

The CDR3 spells CAWSQGKEEQYF. The CDR3 DNA reads as TGTGCCTGGTCCCAGGGTAAGGAGGAGCAGTACTTC. The rearrangement uses TRBV30 and TRBJ2-7, with D possibly being TRBD1 (5 bases). The CDR3 contains 12 residues. Trimming removed 5 bases from V and 7 bases from J, with 15 bases in between. Germline V CDR1 and CDR2: GTSNPN, SVGIG (reference sequence).

This chain uses TRBV19 with TRBJ2-1; D perhaps matches TRBD2 (6 bases). CDR1 LNHDA and CDR2 SQIVND come from the germline V gene (reference sequence). V dropped 5 bases and J dropped 0 bases, with 11 bases sitting between them. CDR3 size: 15 residues. In nucleotides, the CDR3 is TGTGCCAGTAGTCGGACTACCGGCTCCTACAATGAGCAGTTCTTC. This sequence encodes CASSRTTGSYNEQFF.

This chain connects TRBV6-1 to TRBJ1-2; D call uncertain. This CDR3 has 10 residues. The V gene's germline CDR1 is MNHNS and CDR2 SASEGT. Trimming took 4 bases from V and 11 from J, leaving 8 bases between them. The CDR3 here is CASSGMGYTF. DNA for the CDR3: TGTGCCAGCAGTGGGATGGGGTACACCTTC.